This T cell receptor beta chain was sequenced for a study of blood T cells in healthy people across ages. The CDR3 loop spans 12 amino acids. CDR1 and CDR2 (germline): LGHDT, YNNKEL (reference sequence). Trimming removed 3 bases from V and 3 bases from J, with 6 bases in between. This clonotype was seen more than once but under ten times. Next came a second PCR, run for about 7 to 11 cycles, which used a sample-barcoded 5' primer along with a J-beta primer mix. TCRdb fed the 5' RACE reads into MiXCR, producing one record per CDR3 protein. In the table there are some 1,500,000 distinct CDR3 sequences, approximately 42% of which are singletons.

The genes are TRBV3-1 and TRBJ2-7; D not resolved. The sample was blood. The source is a young woman in good health. CDR3: CASSHGIYEQYF. CDR3 nucleotide sequence: TGTGCCAGCAGCCACGGAATCTACGAGCAGTACTTC.